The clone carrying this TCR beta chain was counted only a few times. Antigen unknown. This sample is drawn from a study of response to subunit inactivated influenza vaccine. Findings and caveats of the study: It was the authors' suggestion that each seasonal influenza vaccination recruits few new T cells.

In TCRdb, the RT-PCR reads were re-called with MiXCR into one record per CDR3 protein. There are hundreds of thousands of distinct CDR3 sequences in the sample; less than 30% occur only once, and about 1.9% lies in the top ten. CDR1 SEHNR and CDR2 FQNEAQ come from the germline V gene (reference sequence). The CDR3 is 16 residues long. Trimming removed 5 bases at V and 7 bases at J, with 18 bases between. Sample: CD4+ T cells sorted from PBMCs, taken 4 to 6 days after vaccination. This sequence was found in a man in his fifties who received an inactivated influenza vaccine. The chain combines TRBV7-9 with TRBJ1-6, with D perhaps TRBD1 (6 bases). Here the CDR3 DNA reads TGTGCCAGCAGCCCTATTTCCGGTCAGGGGAATTCACCCCTCCACTTT. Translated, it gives CASSPISGQGNSPLHF.